The clone carrying this T cell receptor beta chain occurred once. The data stem from a study of blood T cell repertoires in COVID-19. Study information: The United States, Italy and Spain supplied acute and convalescent COVID-19 samples. Nucleic acid was either cDNA or gDNA, and it came from T cells, B-cell-depleted T cells, or PBMCs.

Source study methods: Amplifying reference gene primers gave estimates of nucleated cell counts. Data came from immunoSEQ multiplex PCR; TCRdb stores just in-frame clones and leaves some out. V and J calls plus clone size are reproduced from that table; the DNA served to infer D and trimming. In the table there are hundreds of thousands of clones, around 90% of which are singletons. This clonotype was obtained from a woman aged 18-29 years who had recovered from COVID-19. The sequenced material came from peripheral blood.

The CDR3 coding sequence is TGTGCCAGCAGCATACTAGCGGGACGGGGCAATGAGCAGTTCTTC. Amino acid sequence: CASSILAGRGNEQFF. The rearrangement links TRBV11-2 to TRBJ2-1; 10 bases fit TRBD2. The V gene's germline CDR1 is SGHAT and CDR2 FQNNGV. J lost 6 bases, V lost 5 bases, and 7 bases had no gene match. The CDR3 extends over 15 amino acids. Full variable domain (rest looked up from reference TRBV11-2 and TRBJ2-1): EAGVAQSPRYKIIEKRQSVAFWCNPISGHATLYWYQQILGQGPKLLIQFQNNGVVDDSQLPKDRFSAERLKGVDSTLKIQPAKLEDSAVYLCASSILAGRGNEQFFGPGTRLTVL.